This entry describes one T cell receptor beta chain. In the authors' methods: From reference gene primer amplification, estimates of nucleated cell counts were derived. The method was immunoSEQ multiplex PCR; TCRdb's version includes in-frame clones alone and lacks a portion of them. From that table come the V and J calls and clone size; the DNA was used to work out D and trimming. The sample gives 450,000 to 500,000 clones, 80% to 90% of which show up once; 3% to 3.5% is in the top ten. The data are from a study of blood T cell repertoires in COVID-19. On the study more broadly: COVID-19 samples from acute and convalescent phases originated in the United States, Italy and Spain. Sample material is recorded as cDNA or gDNA derived from T cells, B-cell-depleted T cells, or PBMCs.

The CDR3 has 17 residues. V lost 4 bases and J 4 bases, leaving 22 bases between the germline ends. Per the germline V gene, CDR1 is LGHDT and CDR2 is YNNKEL (reference sequence). This chain connects TRBV3-1 (or the pseudogene TRBV3-2) to TRBJ2-5, with a possible D match to TRBD2 (6 bases). The specimen sequenced was peripheral blood. This sequence originates from a human donor in a cohort sampled during active COVID-19. CDR3 sequence (DNA): TGTGCCAGCAGCCCACCCAGGGCGGGAATAAAGGGAGAGACCCAGTACTTC. This translates into CASSPPRAGIKGETQYF.